Included here is one T cell receptor beta chain sequence, with context. Its antigen is as yet unknown. This sample was taken from a study of T cell responses to AZD1222 COVID-19 vaccine. Study-level information: The analysis combined second doses at about 4 or about 12 weeks.

Study-wide findings and caveats: Only 5 or 6 people who got AZD1222 tested seropositive at baseline.

Some clones are missing from TCRdb's copy, which holds only in-frame ones; the method was immunoSEQ multiplex PCR. The repertoire holds roughly 190,000 clones, with about nine tenths as singletons. The CDR3 has 16 residues. Losses at the gene ends were 3 bases for V and 4 bases for J; bases not matched to a gene: 11. Germline V gene lookup returns CDR1 LGHNA and CDR2 YSLEER. The clonotype comes from an adult in good health. V is TRBV4-3 and J is TRBJ1-2, with TRBD1 identical over 7 bases. This sample comprised peripheral blood, obtained on day 0 of AZD1222 vaccination. For the CDR3, the DNA is TGCGCCAGCAGCCAGGAGACAGGGATTCCCTCCTATGGCTACACCTTC. Amino acids: CASSQETGIPSYGYTF.